The sequence of this T cell receptor beta chain was determined in a study of blood T cell repertoires in COVID-19. Trimming took 5 bases from V and 3 from J; bases not matched to a gene: 4. The CDR3 length is 16 residues. The germline V gene has CDR1 LNHDA and CDR2 SQIVND (reference sequence). Repertoires were generated with immunoSEQ multiplex PCR, while TCRdb's copy carries only in-frame clones and drops some. The profile covers around 150,000 clones, with roughly 83% appearing a single time and about an eighth taken by the ten largest. The recovered donors of Cohort 3 showed two negative PCRs, clearance, or symptom resolution.

This receptor was identified in a woman aged 55 to 70 who had recovered from COVID-19. The V gene is TRBV19, the J gene TRBJ2-1, with 13 nucleotides matching TRBD2. The sample was PBMCs or T cells enriched from blood (not recorded which). The CDR3 is CASSVRLAGGYNEQFF. CDR3 in DNA: TGTGCCAGTAGTGTTAGACTAGCGGGAGGCTACAATGAGCAGTTCTTC. Complete variable domain (other parts from reference TRBV19 and TRBJ2-1): DGGITQSPKYLFRKEGQNVTLSCEQNLNHDAMYWYRQDPGQGLRLIYYSQIVNDFQKGDIAEGYSVSREKKESFPLTVTSAQKNPTAFYLCASSVRLAGGYNEQFFGPGTRLTVL.